This T cell receptor (beta chain) comes out of a study of T cell changes during pregnancy in multiple sclerosis. Between the trimmed V and J ends, which lost 9 bases and 14 bases, there was a span of 11 bases. The CDR3 contains 9 residues. From germline, CDR1 is KGHSH and CDR2 LQKENI. Data came from immunoSEQ multiplex PCR; TCRdb stores just in-frame clones and leaves some out. The profile shows fewer than 75,000 clones, 91% of them singletons. This specimen was peripheral blood, taken after pregnancy. The TCR sequence derives from a female donor in good health, enrolled as a control in a pregnancy study. The chain carries TRBV18 and TRBJ1-5, with D possibly matching TRBD1 (6 bases). CDR3 coding DNA: TGTGCCAGACAGGGCCCCAAGCATTTT. Translating it yields CARQGPKHF.